One sample yielded the 24 T cell receptor beta chains listed below, sequenced in a study of T cell changes during pregnancy in multiple sclerosis. The assay was immunoSEQ multiplex PCR, and TCRdb's table has in-frame clones only and misses some. The table has 130,000 or so clones, approximately 93% seen once. The starting material was peripheral blood, obtained before pregnancy. These receptors originate from a female donor with multiple sclerosis, enrolled in a pregnancy study.

The chain employs TRBV25-1 and TRBJ2-7; D not certain. The length of the CDR3 is 14 residues. The germline V gene has CDR1 MGHDK and CDR2 SYGVNS. The V gene lost 4 bases and the J gene lost 2 bases, with 12 bases spanning the gap. CDR3 DNA sequence: TGTGCCAGCAGTGGTCCGGTGCCGCCCTACGAGCAGTACTTC. Translated: CASSGPVPPYEQYF.

CDR3: CASSYTSGSGAFF. CDR3 coding DNA: TGTGCCAGCAGTTACACTAGTGGGTCGGGAGCTTTCTTT. The chain carries TRBV6-5 and TRBJ1-1; D call uncertain. Trimming cost V 2 bases and J 10 bases, with 14 bases left between them. This CDR3 spans 13 amino acids. Per germline, CDR1 MNHEY and CDR2 SVGAGI.

The chain carries TRBV5-8 and TRBJ1-2, with D perhaps TRBD1 (6 bases). The V end lost 0 bases, the J end lost 8 bases, and 14 bases lay between the germline ends. The germline gives CDR1 SGHTS, CDR2 YDEGEE. CDR3 size: 14 residues. The CDR3 coding sequence is TGTGCCAGCAGCTTGGTCCGGGGGGCCGGAGGCTACACCTTC. Its protein is CASSLVRGAGGYTF.

The chain links TRBV9 to TRBJ1-1; 8 bases fit TRBD1. V shed 3 bases and J 3 bases; nucleotides not matched to a gene: 10. The germline V gene encodes CDR1 SGDLS and CDR2 YYNGEE. The CDR3 is 16 residues long. The CDR3 nucleotides are TGTGCCAGCAGCGGCGACAGGGGTTATAGGGACACTGAAGCTTTCTTT. Protein sequence: CASSGDRGYRDTEAFF.

The table lists this clone with a few counts. This rearrangement joins TRBV5-6 to TRBJ1-6, with unresolved D. Trimming left V 3 bases short and J 0 bases short, with 7 bases between. Per germline, CDR1 SGHDT and CDR2 YYEEEE. The CDR3 is 15 residues long. As DNA, the CDR3 is TGTGCCAGCAGCTCCCTCCGCTCCTATAATTCACCCCTCCACTTT. Protein sequence: CASSSLRSYNSPLHF.

The chain links TRBV5-1 to TRBJ2-4, with a weak D call TRBD2 (5 bases). Germline CDR1 reads SGHRS; CDR2 reads YFSETQ. V was trimmed by 5 bases and J by 5 bases, leaving 11 bases between them. CDR3 length: 13 residues. The CDR3 coding sequence is TGCGCCAGCAGTCGGATCGGGGAAAACATTCAGTACTTC. It specifies CASSRIGENIQYF.

The chain has TRBV10-3 and TRBJ2-7; 7 bases are shared with TRBD1. CDR1 is ENHRY, CDR2 SYGVKD, per germline. There are 14 residues in the CDR3. With 4 bases clipped from V and 2 bases from J, the junction kept 5 bases outside the gene matches. The CDR3 here is CAISAQGVPYEQYF. The DNA for the CDR3 is TGTGCCATCAGTGCCCAGGGGGTACCCTACGAGCAGTACTTC.

This chain links TRBV6-5 with TRBJ1-2, with 7 nucleotides matching TRBD1. Germline V CDR1 and CDR2: MNHEY, SVGAGI. The junction had 8 bases not matched to a gene; V was cut back by 6 bases and J by 4 bases. The CDR3 spans 14 residues. The CDR3 DNA reads as TGTGCCAGCAGACAACCCTCAGGGGGCTATGGCTACACCTTC. As protein: CASRQPSGGYGYTF.

The genes are TRBV19 and TRBJ1-1, with D uncertain. The V end lost 3 bases, the J end lost 1 base, and 9 bases lay between the germline ends. Germline V gene sequence: CDR1 LNHDA, CDR2 SQIVND (reference sequence). The CDR3 loop spans 14 amino acids. For the CDR3, the DNA is TGTGCCAGTAGTATTACGGTTGCGAACACTGAAGCTTTCTTT. Translating gives CASSITVANTEAFF.

The chain links TRBV2 to TRBJ2-7; D uncertain. Germline V gene data show CDR1 as SNHLY and CDR2 as FYNNEI. The CDR3 is 11 residues long. CDR3 amino acids: CASGLEMAGPV. The CDR3 DNA is TGTGCCAGCGGCCTGGAAATGGCAGGCCCCGTT.

On this clone: Given the absence of the conserved phenylalanine or tryptophan at the CDR3 end, a read error is likely. J is TRBJ1-1 and V is TRBV30; D is unresolved. The CDR3 runs to 16 residues. The germline V gene encodes CDR1 GTSNPN and CDR2 SVGIG (reference sequence). The ends were cut back, 1 base at V and 1 base at J, with 16 bases in the middle. Here the CDR3 reads CAWSEETQPANTEAFS. In DNA, the CDR3 is TGTGCCTGGAGTGAGGAGACTCAGCCAGCGAACACTGAAGCTTTCTCT.

This chain connects TRBV7-7 to TRBJ1-1; D is possibly TRBD1 (5 bases). V was trimmed by 5 bases and J by 5 bases, leaving 18 bases between them. Germline V gene data show CDR1 as SSHAT and CDR2 as FNYEAQ (reference sequence). CDR3 length: 15 residues. The CDR3 sequence: CASSPITGGITEAFF. In DNA, the CDR3 is TGTGCCAGCAGCCCAATCACTGGGGGGATTACTGAAGCTTTCTTT.

The V and J genes are TRBV11-2 and TRBJ1-2; 10 bases align to TRBD1. The length of the CDR3 is 16 residues. Germline V gene data show CDR1 as SGHAT and CDR2 as FQNNGV. The trim removed 6 bases at V and 0 bases at J, leaving 7 bases unmatched. CDR3 nucleotide sequence: TGTGCCAGCAGACGTCCGGGACAGGGGACTAACTATGGCTACACCTTC. Protein sequence: CASRRPGQGTNYGYTF.

This clone has only one observation. The rearrangement links TRBV7-2 to TRBJ2-1; TRBD2 matches at 10 bases. V lost 5 bases to trimming and J lost 7 bases; unmatched junction nucleotides: 11. The germline gives CDR1 SGHTA, CDR2 FQGNSA. The CDR3 contains 16 residues. CDR3 sequence: CASSLGGSGGRNEQFF. CDR3 DNA sequence: TGTGCCAGCAGCCTAGGAGGTAGCGGGGGGAGAAATGAGCAGTTCTTC.

Remarks on this clone: Other DNA sequences in this sample translate to the same CDR3. The chain is built from TRBV6-1 and TRBJ2-7, with 14 positions matching TRBD2. CDR3 length: 14 amino acids. Looked up from germline, CDR1 is MNHNS and CDR2 is SASEGT. After removal of 6 bases from V and 4 bases from J, the junction contained 2 bases not matched to a gene. The CDR3 spells CASSGTSGSYEQYF. In nucleotides, the CDR3 is TGTGCCAGCAGCGGGACTAGCGGGAGTTACGAGCAGTACTTC.

The chain links TRBV9 to TRBJ2-7; 9 positions match TRBD2. This CDR3 spans 16 amino acids. CDR1 and CDR2 (germline): SGDLS, YYNGEE. V shed 0 bases and J 6 bases; nucleotides not matched to a gene: 10. The CDR3 region has the DNA TGTGCCAGCAGCGTAGACGTTGCGGGAGGGGAGGGCGAGCAGTACTTC. As protein: CASSVDVAGGEGEQYF.

The chain has TRBV2 and TRBJ2-7; D is uncertain. V shed 2 bases and J shed 4 bases, with 15 bases lying between them. The CDR3 runs to 15 residues. Germline V gene data show CDR1 as SNHLY and CDR2 as FYNNEI. CDR3 nucleotides: TGTGCCAGCAGTGAACGTGCCAGACTCTCATACGAGCAGTACTTC. Translation: CASSERARLSYEQYF.

The chain couples TRBV4-2 to TRBJ1-6; 8 bases map to TRBD1. The CDR3 covers 15 residues. Germline V gene sequence: CDR1 LGHNA, CDR2 YNFKEQ. V was pared by 3 bases and J by 7 bases, with 5 bases of the junction left unmatched. CDR3 residues: CASSHGQGNNSPLHF. The DNA of the CDR3 is TGTGCCAGCAGCCATGGACAGGGAAACAATTCACCCCTCCACTTT.

Here the CDR3 DNA reads TGTGCCAGCAGTTTATGGGACAGAACCTACGAGCAGTACTTC. Translated: CASSLWDRTYEQYF. V gene TRBV28 combines with J gene TRBJ2-7; TRBD1 is a possible D gene (6 bases). This CDR3 region has 14 residues. V shed 0 bases and J shed 2 bases, with 8 bases lying between them. The V gene's germline CDR1 is MDHEN and CDR2 SYDVKM.

This chain uses TRBV7-9 with TRBJ2-5; 7 nucleotides line up with TRBD1. From germline, CDR1 is SEHNR and CDR2 FQNEAQ (reference sequence). V shed 5 bases and J 1 base; nucleotides not matched to a gene: 4. CDR3 length: 14 residues. The CDR3 protein is CASSPWDSQETQYF. For the CDR3, the DNA is TGTGCCAGCAGCCCCTGGGACAGCCAAGAGACCCAGTACTTC.

CDR3 protein: CASSQGAYSNQPQHF. The CDR3 nucleotides are TGTGCCAGCAGTCAGGGGGCCTATAGCAATCAGCCCCAGCATTTT. The chain has TRBV6-5 and TRBJ1-5, with 8 bases aligning to TRBD1. Germline V gene data show CDR1 as MNHEY and CDR2 as SVGAGI. With V trimmed by 5 bases and J by 0 bases, 3 bases remained unmatched. There are 15 residues in the CDR3.

This clone was detected once. The chain couples TRBV2 to TRBJ1-2, with D uncertain. Trimming pared 7 bases from V and 1 base from J, leaving 10 bases between. CDR1 and CDR2 (germline): SNHLY, FYNNEI. This CDR3 is built from 13 residues. CDR3 nucleotides: TGTGCCAGCAAACTCACAGTTAACTATGGCTACACCTTC. It yields the protein CASKLTVNYGYTF.

In regard to this clone: Other DNA sequences in this specimen translate into the identical CDR3. The chain has TRBV7-9 and TRBJ2-7; no clear D gene. The CDR3 extends over 12 amino acids. The germline CDR1 and CDR2 sequences are SEHNR and FQNEAQ (reference sequence). With 5 bases removed from V and 0 bases from J, the gap between germline ends came to 5 bases. As DNA, the CDR3 is TGTGCCAGCAGCCTCAGCTCCTACGAGCAGTACTTC. Encoded protein: CASSLSSYEQYF.

The genes are TRBV7-9 and TRBJ2-5; 11 bases fit TRBD2. V gave up 1 base and J gave up 5 bases; unmatched junction bases: 6. The CDR3 is 16 residues long. Germline CDR1 reads SEHNR; CDR2 reads FQNEAQ (reference sequence). In DNA form, the CDR3 reads TGTGCCAGCAGCTTAGGTAGCGGGGGGGCAATCGAGACCCAGTACTTC. Amino acid sequence: CASSLGSGGAIETQYF.